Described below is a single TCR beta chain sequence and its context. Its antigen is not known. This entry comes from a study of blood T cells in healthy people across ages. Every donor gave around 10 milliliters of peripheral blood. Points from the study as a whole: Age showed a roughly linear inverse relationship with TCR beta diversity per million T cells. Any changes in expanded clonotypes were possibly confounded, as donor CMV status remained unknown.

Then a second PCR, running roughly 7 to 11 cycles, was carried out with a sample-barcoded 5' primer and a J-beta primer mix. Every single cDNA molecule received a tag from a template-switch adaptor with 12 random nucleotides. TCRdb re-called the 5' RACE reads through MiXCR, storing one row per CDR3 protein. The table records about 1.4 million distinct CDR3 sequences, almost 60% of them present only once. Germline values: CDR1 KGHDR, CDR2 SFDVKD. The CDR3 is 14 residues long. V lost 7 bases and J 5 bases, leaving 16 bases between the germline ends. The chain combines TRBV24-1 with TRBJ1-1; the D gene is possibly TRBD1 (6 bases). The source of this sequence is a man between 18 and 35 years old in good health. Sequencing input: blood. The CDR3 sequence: CATRDPGEGTEAFF. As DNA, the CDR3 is TGTGCCACCAGGGATCCAGGGGAAGGGACTGAAGCTTTCTTT.